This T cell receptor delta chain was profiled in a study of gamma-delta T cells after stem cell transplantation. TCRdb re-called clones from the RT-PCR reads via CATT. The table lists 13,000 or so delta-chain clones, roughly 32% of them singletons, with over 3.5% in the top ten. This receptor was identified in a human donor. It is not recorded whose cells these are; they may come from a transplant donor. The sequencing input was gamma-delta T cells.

The CDR3 nucleotides are TGTGCCTTCCACCCCCCCGCAGTTGGGGGAGACGGGTTGGGCCATAAACTCATCTTT. Translation: CAFHPPAVGGDGLGHKLIF. The chain is built from TRDV3 and TRDJ1, with 7 nucleotides matching TRDD3. The CDR3 extends over 19 amino acids. CDR1 and CDR2 from the germline V gene are TVYSNPD and GDNSRS (reference sequence). Losses at the gene ends were 3 bases for V and 6 bases for J; bases not matched to a gene: 28.